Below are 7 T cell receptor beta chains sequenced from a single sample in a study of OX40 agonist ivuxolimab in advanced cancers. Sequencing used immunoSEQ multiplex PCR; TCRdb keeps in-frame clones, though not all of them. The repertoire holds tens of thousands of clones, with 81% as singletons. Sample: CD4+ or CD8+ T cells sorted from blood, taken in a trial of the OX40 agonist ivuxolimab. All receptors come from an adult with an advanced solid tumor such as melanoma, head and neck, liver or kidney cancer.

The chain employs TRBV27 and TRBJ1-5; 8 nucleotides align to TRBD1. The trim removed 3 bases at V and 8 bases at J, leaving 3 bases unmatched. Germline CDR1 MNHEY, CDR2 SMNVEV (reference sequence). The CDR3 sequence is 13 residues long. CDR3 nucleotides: TGTGCCAGCAGTTTCCAGGGACAGGAGCCCCAGCATTTT. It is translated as CASSFQGQEPQHF.

This CDR3 reads CATSPRQGYLTEAFF. The DNA for the CDR3 is TGTGCCACCAGCCCCCGACAGGGCTACCTCACTGAAGCTTTCTTT. This rearrangement joins TRBV15 to TRBJ1-1; TRBD1 aligns across 7 bases. Germline V gives CDR1 LNHNV, CDR2 YYDKDF (reference sequence). V dropped 5 bases and J dropped 4; count of bases not matched to a gene: 10. The CDR3 is made up of 15 amino acids.

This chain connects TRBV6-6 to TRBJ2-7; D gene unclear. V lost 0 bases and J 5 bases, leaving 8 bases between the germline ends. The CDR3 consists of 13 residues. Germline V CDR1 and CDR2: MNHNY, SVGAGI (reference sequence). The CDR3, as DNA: TGTGCCAGCAGTTACTCGGTGTCCCACGAGCAGTACTTC. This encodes CASSYSVSHEQYF.

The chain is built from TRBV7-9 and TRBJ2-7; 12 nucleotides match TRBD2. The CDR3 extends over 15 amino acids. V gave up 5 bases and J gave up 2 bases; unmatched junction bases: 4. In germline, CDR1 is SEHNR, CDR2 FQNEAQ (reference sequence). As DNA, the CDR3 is TGTGCCAGCAGCGGACTAGCGGGATCTACCTACGAGCAGTACTTC. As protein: CASSGLAGSTYEQYF.

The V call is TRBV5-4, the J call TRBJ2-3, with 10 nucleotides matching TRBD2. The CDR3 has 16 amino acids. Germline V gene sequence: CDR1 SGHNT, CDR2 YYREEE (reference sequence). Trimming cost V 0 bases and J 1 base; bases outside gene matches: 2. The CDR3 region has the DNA TGTGCCAGCAGCTTGGAAGGACTAGCGGGCACAGATACGCAGTATTTT. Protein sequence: CASSLEGLAGTDTQYF.

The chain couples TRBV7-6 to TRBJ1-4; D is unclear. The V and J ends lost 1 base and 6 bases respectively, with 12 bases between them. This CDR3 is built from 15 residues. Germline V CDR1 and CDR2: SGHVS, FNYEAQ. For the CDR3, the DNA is TGTGCCAGCAGCTTAGGGACCATGAGGGATGAAAAACTGTTTTTT. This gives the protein CASSLGTMRDEKLFF.

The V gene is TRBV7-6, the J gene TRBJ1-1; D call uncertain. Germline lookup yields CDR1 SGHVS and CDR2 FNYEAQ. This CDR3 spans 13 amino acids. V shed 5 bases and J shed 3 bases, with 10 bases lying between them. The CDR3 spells CASSALGDTEAFF. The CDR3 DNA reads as TGTGCCAGCAGCGCCCTCGGGGACACTGAAGCTTTCTTT.